This TCR beta chain is drawn from a study of blood T cells in healthy people across ages. Whole-study results and caveats: Unknown CMV status may confound age-related changes in expanded clones.

Sample-barcoded 5' priming and a J-beta primer mix drove a second PCR of roughly 7 to 11 cycles. TCRdb re-derived calls from the 5' RACE reads in MiXCR, one entry per CDR3 protein. Of 1.5 million to 2 million distinct CDR3 sequences in the sample, 40% to 55% were seen once. In its sample, this clonotype was seen a few times. Its matching antigen is unknown. Trimming stripped 2 bases from V and 1 base from J, with 12 bases between. The CDR3 is 15 amino acids. Per the germline V gene, CDR1 is ENHRY and CDR2 is SYGVKD. This receptor was obtained from a woman in her thirties or forties in good health. The chain links TRBV10-3 to TRBJ2-7; maybe TRBD1 (6 bases). The sequenced sample was blood. CDR3 loop: CAISEQAGASYEQYF. The CDR3 DNA is TGTGCCATCAGTGAGCAGGCAGGGGCTTCCTACGAGCAGTACTTC.